Listed below are T cell receptor beta chains from one sample, sequenced in a study of T cell responses to AZD1222 COVID-19 vaccine. Libraries were prepared by immunoSEQ multiplex PCR; TCRdb keeps only in-frame clonotypes and omits some of them. The table records roughly 87,000 clones, approximately 91% of them present only once. The sequencing here drew on peripheral blood, taken 28 days after the second AZD1222 dose. The origin of the receptors is an adult who received the AZD1222 COVID-19 vaccine. CDR3s include the opening cysteine and the closing phenylalanine or tryptophan. D genes are given only for firm matches.

j_call	d_call	v_call	cdr3_aa
TRBJ2-1	.	TRBV2	CASSEAQVGSYNEQFF
TRBJ2-5	TRBD1	TRBV18	CASSLGQGETQYF
TRBJ2-5	.	TRBV7-2	CASSAPWSETQYF
TRBJ1-1	TRBD1	TRBV18	CASSPLGQGARENTEAFF
TRBJ2-7	.	TRBV28	CASQGYTLVEQYF
TRBJ2-7	.	TRBV15	CATSRAQGSYEQYF
TRBJ2-3	.	TRBV5-1	CASRLDSTSTDTQYF
TRBJ1-6	.	TRBV5-1	CASRAQGTNSPLHF
TRBJ1-6	TRBD1	TRBV30	CAWRAQGQSTPNSPLHF
TRBJ1-2	TRBD1	TRBV4-2	CASSHTGTGDYGYTF
TRBJ2-2	TRBD2	TRBV7-2	CASSSPSGMNTGELFF
TRBJ2-7	TRBD2	TRBV5-5	CASSPGLGFSEQYF
TRBJ1-6	TRBD1	TRBV6-6	CASSPQGNGNSPLHF
TRBJ2-3	.	TRBV7-2	CASSLDDLKADTQYF
TRBJ1-3	TRBD1	TRBV11-2	CASSATGTGNTIYF
TRBJ2-1	TRBD2	TRBV10-2	CASSDPSGKSNEQFF
TRBJ1-1	.	TRBV5-1	CASSWDVATEAFF
TRBJ1-1	.	TRBV29-1	CSVADGGANTEAFF
TRBJ1-1	.	TRBV5-1	CASSLVLNTEAFF
TRBJ1-5	.	TRBV28	CASSFGGIEEPQHF
TRBJ1-4	TRBD1	TRBV7-9	CASSSQGLPNEKLFF
TRBJ2-7	TRBD2	TRBV19	CASRRTSGNYEQYF
TRBJ2-7	.	TRBV6-6	CASSPRWGHEQYF
TRBJ2-5	TRBD2	TRBV29-1	CSVGTSSETQYF
TRBJ2-3	.	TRBV19	CASSDQGFSDTQYF
TRBJ1-6	TRBD1	TRBV30	CAWRIRDRGNSPLHF
TRBJ1-1	.	TRBV6-6	CASSYSIDMNTEAFF
TRBJ2-1	.	TRBV13	CATLTRGVSNEQFF
TRBJ1-1	.	TRBV6-5	CASSYSVRRTEAFF
TRBJ2-3	.	TRBV7-3	CASSRGGSTDTQYF
TRBJ1-5	.	TRBV21-1	CASSPNQVSNQPQHF
TRBJ1-2	.	TRBV6-5	CASSYDGDYGYTF
TRBJ2-1	TRBD2	TRBV5-4	CASSLGALAGELNEQFF
TRBJ1-1	.	TRBV14	CASSQGGNGRSPEAFF
TRBJ2-1	TRBD2	TRBV6-2/TRBV6-3	CASSYGVAGGSYNEQFF
TRBJ1-1	.	TRBV15	CATSRGMNTEAFF
TRBJ1-4	TRBD1	TRBV29-1	CSVRQGVNEKLFF